This T cell receptor (beta chain) is from a study of blood T cell repertoires in COVID-19. The overall study: The United States, Italy and Spain supplied acute and convalescent COVID-19 samples.

Adults between roughly 18 and 95 years of age took part from 24 US areas. Donors in Cohort 3 counted as recovered after two negative PCRs, clearance, or symptom resolution. Per the study methods: Estimation of nucleated cell counts was performed using reference gene primer amplification. Some clones are missing from TCRdb's copy, which holds only in-frame ones; the method was immunoSEQ multiplex PCR. V and J calls and clone size are as listed in that table; D and trimming were resolved from the DNA. The profile covers roughly 370,000 clones, with around nine tenths appearing a single time and roughly a tenth taken by the ten largest. Sequencing input: PBMCs or T cells enriched from blood (not recorded which). The origin of this receptor is a woman aged 45-65 years who had recovered from COVID-19.

CDR3 DNA sequence: TGTGCCAGTAGTTCGCTAGCGGGGGGGCCTACCTACAATGAGCAGTTCTTC. Translation gives CASSSLAGGPTYNEQFF. V gene TRBV19 combines with J gene TRBJ2-1; 12 bases match TRBD2. Germline lookup yields CDR1 LNHDA and CDR2 SQIVND (reference sequence). This CDR3 comprises 17 residues. V lost 5 bases and J lost 2; bases outside the gene matches: 7.